This T cell receptor beta chain was recovered during a study of T cell responses to AZD1222 COVID-19 vaccine. Study-level points and caveats: Repertoire sampling occurred only after the peak T cell response. The study found vaccine-associated CD4 TCRs spanning spike, dominant at 160-218 and 743-854.

Measured with immunoSEQ multiplex PCR; TCRdb has only the in-frame clones, and not every one. The sample holds about 130,000 clones; roughly 90% are singletons and the top ten take approximately 1.4%. A remark on this clone: The antigen remains undetermined.

Source: peripheral blood, taken on day 0 of AZD1222 vaccination. The receptor comes from an adult in good health.

In DNA, the CDR3 is TGTGCCAGCAGCCCCGGCCCTAACAATGAGCAGTTCTTC. Protein: CASSPGPNNEQFF. The chain uses TRBV7-3 and TRBJ2-1; no clear D. CDR3 length: 13 residues. V was pared by 5 bases and J by 5 bases, with 10 bases between. Looked up from germline, CDR1 is SGHTA and CDR2 is FQGTGA. Full variable domain (missing parts from reference TRBV7-3 and TRBJ2-1): GAGVSQTPSNKVTEKGKYVELRCDPISGHTALYWYRQSLGQGPEFLIYFQGTGAADDSGLPNDRFFAVRPEGSVSTLKIQRTERGDSAVYLCASSPGPNNEQFFGPGTRLTVL.